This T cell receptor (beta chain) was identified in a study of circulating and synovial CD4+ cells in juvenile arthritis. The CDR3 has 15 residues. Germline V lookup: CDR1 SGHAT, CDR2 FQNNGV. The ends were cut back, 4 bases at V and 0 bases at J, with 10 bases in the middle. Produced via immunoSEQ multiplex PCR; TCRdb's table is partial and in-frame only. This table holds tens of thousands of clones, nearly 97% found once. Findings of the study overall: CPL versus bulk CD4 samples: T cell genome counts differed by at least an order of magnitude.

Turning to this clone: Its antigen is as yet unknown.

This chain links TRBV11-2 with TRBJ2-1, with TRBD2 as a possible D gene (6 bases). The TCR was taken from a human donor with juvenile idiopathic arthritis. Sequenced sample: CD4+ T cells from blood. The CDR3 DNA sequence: TGTGCCAGCAGCTGGGCCGGGAGCTCCTACAATGAGCAGTTCTTC. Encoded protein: CASSWAGSSYNEQFF.